This T cell receptor (beta chain) comes out of a study of human T cells and chemical hapten exposure. Many counts were recorded for this clonotype. What it binds is unknown. TCRdb ran MiXCR on the RACE reads and lists one entry per CDR3 protein. The sample lists roughly 380,000 distinct CDR3 sequences; roughly 5.3% were seen once. Notes on the study in general: Having alopecia, donors may respond immunologically unlike healthy people. There were significantly more large CDR3 similarity clusters among expanded TCRs than among controls.

The CDR3 extends over 14 amino acids. V trimming: 5 bases; J trimming: 5 bases; junction bases outside the gene matches: 7. Germline V gene lookup returns CDR1 ENHRY and CDR2 SYGVKD. As to time point: pre-sensitization, week 0. The treatment was: therapeutic diphenylcyclopropenone sensitization with weekly scalp DPC. The sample in question was whole blood, obtained in connection with sensitization to the hapten diphenylcyclopropenone (DPC). This TCR was recovered from a woman aged 45-65 years with alopecia areata. Some clones in this sample may be carry-over from other donors' samples. V gene TRBV10-3 combines with J gene TRBJ2-7, with 9 positions matching TRBD1. This CDR3 is CAISSGTGLNEQYF. As DNA, the CDR3 is TGTGCCATCAGTTCCGGGACAGGGCTTAACGAGCAGTACTTC.